The 21 T cell receptor beta chains below were found in one sample sequenced in a study of neoadjuvant anti-PD-1 for oral cavity cancer. Produced via immunoSEQ multiplex PCR; TCRdb's table is partial and in-frame only. The sample consists of 9,300 or so clones, more than 60% of them appearing once. Specified time point: after neoadjuvant nivolumab, at surgical resection. Source: PBMCs, taken after nivolumab (anti-PD-1) treatment. The receptors were sampled from a person between 40 and 85 years old with oral cavity squamous cell carcinoma.

CDR3 coding DNA: TGTGCCAGCTCACCAGAACCGACAGGGATAAATTCACCCCTCCACTTT. Protein product: CASSPEPTGINSPLHF. The V gene is TRBV18, the J gene TRBJ1-6; TRBD1 aligns across 7 bases. CDR1 KGHSH and CDR2 LQKENI come from the germline V gene. Germline trimming cut 2 bases from V and 7 bases from J; bases unmatched to any gene: 8. The CDR3 is made up of 16 amino acids.

CDR3 residues: CASSPPGGGNTIYF. The CDR3 DNA sequence: TGTGCCAGCAGCCCGCCGGGGGGCGGAAACACCATATATTTT. V is TRBV7-9 and J is TRBJ1-3; D may be TRBD1 (6 bases). V was cut by 5 bases and J by 4 bases, with 12 bases left in between. The germline CDR1 and CDR2 sequences are SEHNR and FQNEAQ (reference sequence). There are 14 residues in the CDR3.

The chain is built from TRBV28 and TRBJ2-5; 15 nucleotides line up with TRBD2. From germline, CDR1 is MDHEN and CDR2 SYDVKM. This CDR3 region has 17 residues. The ends lost 5 bases at V and 5 bases at J; junction bases unmatched: 9. The CDR3 bases are TGTGCCAGCAGTCTCGGACTAGCGGGAGGGCTGGGCGAGACCCAGTACTTC. This gives the protein CASSLGLAGGLGETQYF.

The chain combines TRBV9 with TRBJ2-3; the D is unclear. CDR1 and CDR2 from the germline V gene are SGDLS and YYNGEE. V was cut by 4 bases and J by 3 bases, with 12 bases left in between. This CDR3 spans 14 amino acids. Here the CDR3 DNA reads TGTGCCAGCAGCTTTGGGATCTCGACAGATACGCAGTATTTT. It codes for CASSFGISTDTQYF.

CDR3 loop: CSVARGNKNIQYF. In DNA, the CDR3 is TGCAGCGTTGCCAGGGGAAATAAAAACATTCAGTACTTC. The chain uses TRBV29-1 and TRBJ2-4; D perhaps matches TRBD1 (6 bases). Germline CDR1 reads SQVTM; CDR2 reads ANQGSEA. The CDR3 runs to 13 residues. Trimming removed 4 bases from V and 4 bases from J, with 11 bases in between. Using reference TRBV29-1 and TRBJ2-4 for the parts outside the CDR3, the full variable domain is SAVISQKPSRDICQRGTSLTIQCQVDSQVTMMFWYRQQPGQSLTLIATANQGSEATYESGFVIDKFPISRPNLTFSTLTVSNMSPEDSSIYLCSVARGNKNIQYFGAGTRLSVL.

This clone was detected a few times. The V and J genes are TRBV10-3 and TRBJ1-1; D unresolved. The CDR3 is 13 residues long. Germline V gene data show CDR1 as ENHRY and CDR2 as SYGVKD. Trimming took off 4 bases at V and 3 bases at J, with 9 bases between the two ends. The CDR3 nucleotides read TGTGCCATCAGTGTATTCGGGGACACTGAAGCTTTCTTT. Amino acids: CAISVFGDTEAFF.

The V call is TRBV2, the J call TRBJ2-1; 10 nucleotides align to TRBD1. The CDR3 extends over 15 amino acids. Germline V gives CDR1 SNHLY, CDR2 FYNNEI. V dropped 8 bases and J dropped 2; count of bases not matched to a gene: 6. The CDR3 DNA reads TGTGCCAGCTGTACCGGGACAGGGGCCTACAATGAGCAGTTCTTC. Translated: CASCTGTGAYNEQFF.

J is TRBJ1-3 and V is TRBV19; tentative D call: TRBD1 (6 bases). Germline lookup yields CDR1 LNHDA and CDR2 SQIVND (reference sequence). The CDR3 runs to 14 residues. The CDR3 region has the DNA TGTGCGTCTACAGGGAGCAACTCTGGAAACACCATATATTTT. Its translation is CASTGSNSGNTIYF.

V gene TRBV11-2 combines with J gene TRBJ1-1; tentatively, D is TRBD1 (5 bases). V was clipped by 5 bases and J by 7 bases, with 11 bases between them. The CDR3 spans 12 residues. Germline values: CDR1 SGHAT, CDR2 FQNNGV. CDR3 bases: TGTGCCAGCAGCCCAGGGAATTTTGAAGCTTTCTTT. Amino acids: CASSPGNFEAFF.

The gene calls are TRBV14 and TRBJ2-1; D may be TRBD2 (6 bases). Deletions cut 4 bases from V and 9 bases from J, with 22 bases between. Germline V lookup: CDR1 SGHDN, CDR2 FVKESK. There are 16 residues in the CDR3. The CDR3: CASSPFRDQRVGEQFF. The DNA of the CDR3 is TGTGCCAGCAGCCCCTTCCGGGACCAGCGGGTAGGTGAGCAGTTCTTC.

The rearrangement uses TRBV7-8 and TRBJ2-2; D remains unclear. V shed 0 bases and J shed 4 bases, with 12 bases lying between them. Germline V gives CDR1 SGHVS, CDR2 FQNEAQ. The CDR3 is made up of 16 amino acids. CDR3 sequence reads: CASSLALGSFTGELFF. CDR3 bases: TGTGCCAGCAGCTTAGCGCTGGGTAGCTTCACCGGGGAGCTGTTTTTT.

This clone was seen a single time. The chain links TRBV11-3 to TRBJ2-2, with 9 bases identical to TRBD1. The CDR3 covers 17 residues. Germline values: CDR1 SGHNT, CDR2 YENEEA. V dropped 5 bases and J dropped 1; count of bases not matched to a gene: 8. CDR3 DNA: TGTGCCAGCAGCCCCCAGATGGGACAGGGGAACACCGGGGAGCTGTTTTTT. It translates to CASSPQMGQGNTGELFF. Variable domain in full (rest from reference TRBV11-3 and TRBJ2-2): EAGVVQSPRYKIIEKKQPVAFWCNPISGHNTLYWYLQNLGQGPELLIRYENEEAVDDSQLPKDRFSAERLKGVDSTLKIQPAELGDSAVYLCASSPQMGQGNTGELFFGEGSRLTVL.

The chain employs TRBV6-5 and TRBJ2-7; D possibly corresponds to TRBD1 (5 bases). The V gene's germline CDR1 is MNHEY and CDR2 SVGAGI. The CDR3 sequence is 14 residues long. The V end was cut by 1 base, the J end by 7 bases, with 14 bases between. The CDR3 DNA sequence: TGTGCCAGCAGTTACTTCTTAGACAGTGGGGAGCAGTACTTC. This codes for CASSYFLDSGEQYF.

The chain couples TRBV2 to TRBJ2-7, with 9 bases fitting TRBD1. This CDR3 contains 13 residues. V gave up 7 bases and J gave up 6 bases; unmatched junction bases: 7. CDR1 and CDR2 from the germline V gene are SNHLY and FYNNEI. This CDR3 is CASKTTGGLEQYF. DNA of the CDR3: TGTGCCAGCAAGACGACAGGGGGACTCGAGCAGTACTTC. The full variable domain, rest sourced from reference TRBV2 and TRBJ2-7, is EPEVTQTPSHQVTQMGQEVILRCVPISNHLYFYWYRQILGQKVEFLVSFYNNEISEKSEIFDDQFSVERPDGSNFTLKIRSTKLEDSAMYFCASKTTGGLEQYFGPGTRLTVT.

This sequence joins TRBV29-1 and TRBJ2-7; D not certain. This CDR3 is built from 12 residues. V was clipped by 4 bases and J by 4 bases, with 11 bases between them. Per the germline V gene, CDR1 is SQVTM and CDR2 is ANQGSEA. The CDR3 nucleotides read TGCAGCGTTGGGCGGTCAGGATACGAGCAGTACTTC. Translating it yields CSVGRSGYEQYF.

There are a few counts of this clone. V and J are TRBV18 and TRBJ1-5; D is perhaps TRBD1 (5 bases). Trimming removed 0 bases at V and 5 bases at J, with 14 bases between. The length of the CDR3 is 16 residues. Germline V gene data show CDR1 as KGHSH and CDR2 as LQKENI. CDR3 in DNA: TGTGCCAGCTCACCACCGTCCGGGGGACTATATCAGCCCCAGCATTTT. Translating gives CASSPPSGGLYQPQHF.

The chain recombines TRBV9 with TRBJ2-7; D is possibly TRBD2 (5 bases). The CDR3 spans 15 residues. The V gene's germline CDR1 is SGDLS and CDR2 YYNGEE. V shed 0 bases and J shed 0 bases, with 10 bases lying between them. CDR3: CASSVAAGPSYEQYF. The DNA for the CDR3 is TGTGCCAGCAGCGTAGCGGCGGGCCCCTCCTACGAGCAGTACTTC.

This clone was seen just once. The chain combines TRBV20-1 with TRBJ2-3; no reliable D call. The V gene's germline CDR1 is DFQATT and CDR2 SNEGSKA (reference sequence). V dropped 5 bases and J dropped 5 bases, with 8 bases sitting between them. The CDR3 runs 11 residues. CDR3 sequence (DNA): TGCAGTGCTTCTGCCGGAGATACGCAGTATTTT. This translates into CSASAGDTQYF.

This clone was seen just once. The gene calls are TRBV5-1 and TRBJ2-3, with D tentatively TRBD2 (6 bases). Germline V gene lookup returns CDR1 SGHRS and CDR2 YFSETQ. CDR3 length: 14 residues. V lost 5 bases, J lost 2 bases, and 12 bases lay in between. The CDR3 DNA follows: TGCGCCAGCAGTCAGGCGGGAAACACAGATACGCAGTATTTT. It encodes CASSQAGNTDTQYF.

V usage is TRBV19 and J usage is TRBJ1-5, with 8 bases aligning to TRBD1. There are 16 residues in the CDR3. Germline assignment: CDR1 LNHDA and CDR2 SQIVND (reference sequence). The trim removed 1 base at V and 3 bases at J, leaving 5 bases unmatched. CDR3 in DNA: TGTGCCAGTAGTATAGGTCGGGACAGGCCCAATCAGCCCCAGCATTTT. Translating gives CASSIGRDRPNQPQHF.

The rearrangement joins TRBV7-7 to TRBJ1-5; D gene unclear. The CDR3 contains 15 residues. V shed 9 bases and J shed 2 bases, with 17 bases lying between them. Germline V gene data show CDR1 as SSHAT and CDR2 as FNYEAQ (reference sequence). The CDR3 DNA sequence: TGTGCCAGACCATCAAAGAGGGAATGCAATCAGCCCCAGCATTTT. Its translation is CARPSKRECNQPQHF.